This TCR beta chain was sequenced in a study of T cell repertoires in cytomegalovirus infection. Study-wide results and limits: There were HLA-C-restricted CMV-specific TCR beta clonotypes dominating the ex vivo response.

Each CDR3 protein gets one entry after TCRdb re-called the reads with MiXCR. The table has just over 300,000 distinct CDR3 sequences, about a sixth seen once. The CDR3 has 17 amino acids. J lost 5 bases, V lost 1 base, and 12 bases had no gene match. Germline CDR1 reads LNHDA; CDR2 reads SQIVND (reference sequence). Details on this clonotype: Its antigen is still unknown.

V gene TRBV19 combines with J gene TRBJ1-1, with 8 bases fitting TRBD1. The receptor was isolated from a human donor in good health (CMV status not recorded). Some clones in this sample may be carry-over from other donors' samples. Sequenced material: PBMCs. The CDR3 loop is CASSIGPTGVKWTEAFF. CDR3 DNA sequence: TGTGCCAGTAGTATAGGGCCGACAGGGGTAAAATGGACTGAAGCTTTCTTT.